Listed below are T cell receptor beta chains from one sample, sequenced in a study of blood T cell repertoires in COVID-19. Assay used: immunoSEQ multiplex PCR; TCRdb lists only in-frame clones, some missing. The repertoire holds about 170,000 clones, with more than 70% as singletons. Sequenced input: peripheral blood. The receptors were gathered from a man aged 45-65 years with active or convalescent COVID-19. Both conserved end residues are part of each CDR3. The D gene is left open where the match is weak. A clone size is listed for some rows: how often the clone was seen (once, few, many), or a class if it is expanded.

j_call clone_size d_call v_call cdr3_nt cdr3_aa
TRBJ1-4 . . TRBV19 TGTGCCAGTAGTATTGAGTGGTTACTTGCAACTAATGAAAAACTGTTTTTT CASSIEWLLATNEKLFF
TRBJ2-1 . TRBD2 TRBV5-1 TGCGCCAGCAGCTTCTGGGGACTAGCCGGAGATGAGCAGTTCTTC CASSFWGLAGDEQFF
TRBJ1-1 . . TRBV18 TGTGCCAGCTCACCCCGGGAGTGGTCAGGGTCCGTGAACACTGAAGCTTTCTTT CASSPREWSGSVNTEAFF
TRBJ1-4 . . TRBV6-6 TGTGCCAGCAGCCCGGACTCTAAAAAACTGTTTTTT CASSPDSKKLFF
TRBJ1-2 once . TRBV6-1 TGTGCCAGCAGTGAACGGGGATCTGGTGGCTACACCTTC CASSERGSGGYTF
TRBJ1-5 . . TRBV7-2 TGTGCCAGCAGCTTATCCCCGGGGGTAGGAAATCAGCCCCAGCATTTT CASSLSPGVGNQPQHF
TRBJ1-6 . . TRBV18 TGTGCCAGCTCACGCGGGTCACCAACTGGTTCACCCCTCCACTTT CASSRGSPTGSPLHF
TRBJ1-5 once . TRBV11-2 TGTGCCAGCAGCTCCGGGGGGATCGGTCAGCCCCAGCATTTT CASSSGGIGQPQHF
TRBJ2-7 . TRBD1 TRBV6-1 TGTGCCAGCAGAGAACTCCGGGACAGGGGCGGAATTGAGCAGTACTTC CASRELRDRGGIEQYF
TRBJ1-1 . . TRBV5-1 TGCGCCAGCAGCTTGGCTGGGGGAGGCACTGAAGCTTTCTTT CASSLAGGGTEAFF
TRBJ2-7 . . TRBV28 TGTGCCAGCAGCCCACAGGGCCGCTTCTACGAGCAGTACTTC CASSPQGRFYEQYF
TRBJ1-1 . TRBD1 TRBV7-7 TGTGCTAGCAGCCACCAGTCCCGGGACAGGGCTACTGAAGCTTTCTTT CASSHQSRDRATEAFF
TRBJ1-2 . TRBD1 TRBV6-5 TGTGCCAGCAATCCCATTGGACAGGGGGCGGGTGGCTACACCTTC CASNPIGQGAGGYTF
TRBJ2-3 . . TRBV9 TGTGCCAGCAGCGTAGAGCCGGGCACAGATACGCAGTATTTT CASSVEPGTDTQYF
TRBJ2-3 . TRBD2 TRBV18 TGTGCCAGCTCACTCGGGACTAGCGGGAGTTGGACAGATACGCAGTATTTT CASSLGTSGSWTDTQYF
TRBJ2-5 . . TRBV9 TGTGCCAGCAGCGATGGACAGAAAGAGACCCAGTACTTC CASSDGQKETQYF
TRBJ2-7 . . TRBV9 TGTGCCAGCAGCGTATCAGATTACGAGCAGTACTTC CASSVSDYEQYF